Presented here are 5 T cell receptor beta chains from one specimen sequenced in a study of cytomegalovirus exposure and HLA in healthy donors. 13 Jbeta primers and 60 Vbeta primers were used for the PCR. Here immunoSEQ multiplex PCR was the method, and the copy in TCRdb shows in-frame clones only, minus some. The profile covers about 150,000 clones, with nearly 90% appearing a single time and about 0.51% taken by the ten largest. Sequencing input: PBMCs. These receptors all stem from a middle-aged woman in good health and CMV-seronegative.

The chain has TRBV2 and TRBJ2-3; tentative D call: TRBD2 (5 bases). Germline CDR1 reads SNHLY; CDR2 reads FYNNEI. Deletions cut 3 bases from V and 0 bases from J, with 10 bases between. CDR3 length equals 15 residues. CDR3 coding DNA: TGTGCCAGCAGTGAGGGAGCGACTAGCACAGATACGCAGTATTTT. Its protein product is CASSEGATSTDTQYF.

This clone was counted a single time. The genes are TRBV5-1 and TRBJ1-2, with 11 bases that match TRBD1. Germline V gene sequence: CDR1 SGHRS, CDR2 YFSETQ. J gave up 4 bases and V 2 bases, and 10 bases lay outside the gene matches. The CDR3 has 17 amino acids. The CDR3 here is CASSLTSGTGGGYGYTF. In DNA, the CDR3 is TGCGCCAGCAGCTTAACCTCCGGGACAGGGGGAGGCTATGGCTACACCTTC.

This sequence joins TRBV6-5 and TRBJ2-1, with TRBD1 matching over 11 bases. Germline V gene data show CDR1 as MNHEY and CDR2 as SVGAGI. The CDR3 runs 14 residues. V was clipped by 7 bases and J by 7 bases; unmatched bases: 6. CDR3 sequence: CASTPGTGGNEQFF. In nucleotides, the CDR3 is TGTGCCAGCACCCCCGGGACAGGGGGAAATGAGCAGTTCTTC.

V gene TRBV23-1 combines with J gene TRBJ1-3, with D unclear. TRBV23-1 is identified as an open reading frame with a role that is uncertain. Trimming removed 7 bases from V and 4 bases from J, with 17 bases in between. CDR3 length: 15 residues. CDR3 in DNA: TGCGCCAGCACCTCGTTTCTACGCCCGGGAAACACCATATATTTT. It is translated as CASTSFLRPGNTIYF.

V is TRBV27 and J is TRBJ2-1; no clear D. This CDR3 comprises 16 residues. V lost 2 bases, J lost 0 bases, and 11 bases lay in between. Germline CDR1 reads MNHEY; CDR2 reads SMNVEV (reference sequence). The CDR3 nucleotides read TGTGCCAGCAGTTTAATAGCCTATAGCTCCTACAATGAGCAGTTCTTC. This encodes CASSLIAYSSYNEQFF.